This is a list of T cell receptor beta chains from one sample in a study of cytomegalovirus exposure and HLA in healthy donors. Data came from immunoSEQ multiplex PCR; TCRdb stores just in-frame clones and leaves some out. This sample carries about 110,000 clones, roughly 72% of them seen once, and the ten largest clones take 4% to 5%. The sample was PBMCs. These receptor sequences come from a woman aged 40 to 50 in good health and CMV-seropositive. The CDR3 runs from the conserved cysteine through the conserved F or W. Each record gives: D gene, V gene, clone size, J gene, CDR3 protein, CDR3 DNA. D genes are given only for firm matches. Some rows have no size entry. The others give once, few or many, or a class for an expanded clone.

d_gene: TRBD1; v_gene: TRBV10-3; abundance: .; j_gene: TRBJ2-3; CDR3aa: CAIKGQGRGSTDTQYF; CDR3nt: TGTGCCATCAAAGGACAGGGGCGGGGGAGCACAGATACGCAGTATTTT
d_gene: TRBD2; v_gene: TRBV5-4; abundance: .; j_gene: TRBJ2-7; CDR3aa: CASSPPLGGGEYEQYF; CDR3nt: TGTGCCAGCAGCCCACCTCTGGGCGGGGGAGAGTACGAGCAGTACTTC
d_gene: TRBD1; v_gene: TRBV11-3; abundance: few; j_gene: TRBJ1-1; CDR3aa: CASSSGDRPAFF; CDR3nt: TGTGCCAGCAGCTCCGGGGACAGGCCAGCTTTCTTT
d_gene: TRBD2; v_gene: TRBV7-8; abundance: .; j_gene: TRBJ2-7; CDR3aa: CASSLEGGVGTYEQYF; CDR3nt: TGTGCCAGCAGCTTAGAGGGAGGGGTGGGGACCTACGAGCAGTACTTC
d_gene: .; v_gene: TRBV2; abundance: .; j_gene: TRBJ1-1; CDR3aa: CASSEVGEVNRPKAFF; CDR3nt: TGTGCCAGCAGTGAAGTGGGTGAGGTGAACAGGCCGAAAGCTTTCTTT
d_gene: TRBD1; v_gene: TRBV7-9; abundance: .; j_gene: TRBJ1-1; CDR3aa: CASSLLGQGMNTEAFF; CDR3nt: TGTGCCAGCAGCTTACTGGGACAGGGGATGAACACTGAAGCTTTCTTT
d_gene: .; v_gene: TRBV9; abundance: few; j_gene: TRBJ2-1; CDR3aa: CASSVVRAGEQFF; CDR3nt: TGTGCCAGCAGCGTAGTCAGGGCCGGTGAGCAGTTCTTC
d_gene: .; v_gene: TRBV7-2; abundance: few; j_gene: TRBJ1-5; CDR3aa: CASSWGQLQPQHF; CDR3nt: TGTGCCAGCAGCTGGGGGCAACTACAGCCCCAGCATTTT
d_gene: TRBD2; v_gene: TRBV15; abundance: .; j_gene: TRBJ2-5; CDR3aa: CATSRLLAAQETQYF; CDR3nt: TGTGCCACCAGCAGGTTACTAGCGGCGCAAGAGACCCAGTACTTC
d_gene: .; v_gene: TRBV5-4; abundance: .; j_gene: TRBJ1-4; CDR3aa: CASSLGTALATNEKLFF; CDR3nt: TGTGCCAGCAGCTTGGGGACAGCCCTTGCAACTAATGAAAAACTGTTTTTT
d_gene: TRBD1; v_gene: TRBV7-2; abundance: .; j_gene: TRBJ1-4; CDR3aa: CASSVRGANEKLFF; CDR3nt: TGTGCCAGCAGCGTCAGGGGGGCAAATGAAAAACTGTTTTTT
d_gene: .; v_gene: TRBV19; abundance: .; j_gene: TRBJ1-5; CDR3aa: CASSIRRGDQPQHF; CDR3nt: TGTGCCAGTAGTATTAGAAGGGGTGATCAGCCCCAGCATTTT
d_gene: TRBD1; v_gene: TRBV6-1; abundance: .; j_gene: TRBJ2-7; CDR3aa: CASSEGKRGRSQYEQYF; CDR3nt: TGTGCCAGCAGTGAAGGGAAGAGGGGGCGCAGCCAATACGAGCAGTACTTC
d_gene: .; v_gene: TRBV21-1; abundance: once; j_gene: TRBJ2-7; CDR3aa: CASIYDYQKASYEQYF; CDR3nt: TGTGCCAGCATTTACGACTATCAAAAGGCCTCCTACGAGCAGTACTTC
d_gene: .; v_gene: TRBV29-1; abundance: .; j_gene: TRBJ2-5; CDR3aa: CSVVVDSQETQYF; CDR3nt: TGCAGCGTTGTAGTTGACAGCCAAGAGACCCAGTACTTC
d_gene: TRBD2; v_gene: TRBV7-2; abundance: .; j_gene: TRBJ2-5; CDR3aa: CASSLRTSGRETQYF; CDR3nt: TGTGCCAGCAGCTTGCGGACTAGCGGGCGGGAGACCCAGTACTTC
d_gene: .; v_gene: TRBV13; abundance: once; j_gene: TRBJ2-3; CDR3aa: CASSLGRGLQDTQYF; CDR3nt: TGTGCCAGCAGCTTAGGAAGAGGCCTACAAGATACGCAGTATTTT
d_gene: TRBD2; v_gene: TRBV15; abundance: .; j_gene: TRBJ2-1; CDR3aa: CATSRVAGDINEQFF; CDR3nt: TGTGCCACCAGCAGAGTAGCGGGAGACATTAATGAGCAGTTCTTC
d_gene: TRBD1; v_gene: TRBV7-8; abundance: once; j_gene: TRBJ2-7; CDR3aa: CASSTKTPGQGAGEQYF; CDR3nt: TGTGCCAGCAGCACGAAGACCCCGGGACAGGGGGCGGGAGAGCAGTACTTC
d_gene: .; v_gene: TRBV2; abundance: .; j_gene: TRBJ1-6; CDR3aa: CATRVNSPLHF; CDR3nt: TGTGCCACCCGTGTCAATTCACCCCTCCACTTT
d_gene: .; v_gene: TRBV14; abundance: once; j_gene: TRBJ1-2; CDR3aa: CASSPRANYGYTF; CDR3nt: TGTGCCAGCTCCCCGAGGGCTAACTATGGCTACACCTTC
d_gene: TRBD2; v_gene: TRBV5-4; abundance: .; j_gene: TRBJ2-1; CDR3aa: CASSLAMKLAGVDEQFF; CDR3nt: TGTGCCAGCAGCTTGGCCATGAAACTAGCGGGAGTAGATGAGCAGTTCTTC
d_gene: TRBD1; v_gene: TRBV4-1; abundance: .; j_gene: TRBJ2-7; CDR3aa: CASSQGAGGYYEQYF; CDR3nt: TGCGCCAGCAGCCAAGGGGCAGGGGGCTACTACGAGCAGTACTTC
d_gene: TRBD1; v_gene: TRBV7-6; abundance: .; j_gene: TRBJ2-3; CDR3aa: CASSLTGRGTDTQYF; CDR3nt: TGTGCCAGCAGCCTGACAGGGCGCGGCACAGATACGCAGTATTTT
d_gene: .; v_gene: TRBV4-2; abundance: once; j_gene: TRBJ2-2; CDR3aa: CASSTLDSDTGELFF; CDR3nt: TGTGCCAGCAGCACACTAGATTCGGACACCGGGGAGCTGTTTTTT
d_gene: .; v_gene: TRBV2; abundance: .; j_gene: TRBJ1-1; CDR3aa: CASRPGQGRLGGTEAFF; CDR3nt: TGTGCCAGCAGGCCTGGACAAGGGCGGTTAGGTGGCACTGAAGCTTTCTTT
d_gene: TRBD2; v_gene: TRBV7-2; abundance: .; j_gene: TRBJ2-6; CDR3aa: CASSVRASGRSGANVLTF; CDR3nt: TGTGCCAGCAGCGTACGGGCTAGCGGGAGGTCTGGGGCCAACGTCCTGACTTTC
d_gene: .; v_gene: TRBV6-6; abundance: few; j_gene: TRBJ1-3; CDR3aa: CASSPKAGGGNTIYF; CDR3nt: TGTGCCAGCAGTCCCAAGGCTGGGGGCGGAAACACCATATATTTT
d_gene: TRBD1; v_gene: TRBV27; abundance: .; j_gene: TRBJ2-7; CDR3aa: CASSLTRDRGREQYF; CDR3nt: TGTGCCAGCAGTCTCACCCGGGACAGGGGGCGCGAGCAGTACTTC
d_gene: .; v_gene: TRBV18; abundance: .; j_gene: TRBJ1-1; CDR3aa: CASSPREGGTEAFF; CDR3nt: TGTGCCAGCTCACCACGCGAGGGTGGTACTGAAGCTTTCTTT
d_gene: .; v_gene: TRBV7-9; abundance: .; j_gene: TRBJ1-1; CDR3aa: CASSPLGRVNTEAFF; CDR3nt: TGTGCCAGCAGCCCCCTGGGCAGAGTGAACACTGAAGCTTTCTTT
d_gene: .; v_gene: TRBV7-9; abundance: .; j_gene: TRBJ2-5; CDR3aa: CASSLVAAQETQYF; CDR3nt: TGTGCCAGCAGCTTAGTGGCGGCCCAAGAGACCCAGTACTTC
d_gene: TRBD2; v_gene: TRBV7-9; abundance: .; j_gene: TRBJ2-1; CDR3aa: CASRPPDGRAKYNEQFF; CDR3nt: TGTGCCAGCAGGCCACCTGACGGGAGGGCAAAGTACAATGAGCAGTTCTTC
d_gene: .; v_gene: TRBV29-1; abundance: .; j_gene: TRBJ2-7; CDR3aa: CSVLLFGTFAGEQYF; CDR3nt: TGCAGCGTCCTCCTTTTCGGGACCTTTGCGGGAGAGCAGTACTTC
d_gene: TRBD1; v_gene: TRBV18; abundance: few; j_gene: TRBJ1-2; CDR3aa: CASSPTRGTEKGYTF; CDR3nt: TGTGCCAGCTCCCCAACCAGGGGGACAGAGAAAGGCTACACCTTC
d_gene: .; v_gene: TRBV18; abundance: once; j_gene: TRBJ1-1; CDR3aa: CASSPGRTINTEAFF; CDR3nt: TGTGCCAGCTCACCAGGACGGACAATAAACACTGAAGCTTTCTTT
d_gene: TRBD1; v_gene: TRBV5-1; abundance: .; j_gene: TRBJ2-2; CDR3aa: CATRDRVTGELFF; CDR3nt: TGCGCAACCCGGGACAGGGTCACCGGGGAGCTGTTTTTT
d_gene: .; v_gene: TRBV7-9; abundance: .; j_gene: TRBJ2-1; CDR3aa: CASSWSGNEQFF; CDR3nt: TGTGCCAGCAGCTGGTCGGGTAATGAGCAGTTCTTC
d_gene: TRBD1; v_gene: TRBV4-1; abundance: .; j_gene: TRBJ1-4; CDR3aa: CASKSPGQYNEKLFF; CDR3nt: TGCGCCAGCAAGTCGCCGGGACAGTATAATGAAAAACTGTTTTTT
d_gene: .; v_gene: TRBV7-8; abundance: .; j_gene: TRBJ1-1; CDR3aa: CASTLREGVEAFF; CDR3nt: TGTGCCAGCACCCTGAGAGAAGGGGTTGAAGCTTTCTTT
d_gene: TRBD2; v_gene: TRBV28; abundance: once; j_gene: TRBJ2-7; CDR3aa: CASISWGGYEQYF; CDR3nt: TGTGCCAGCATCTCGTGGGGGGGCTACGAGCAGTACTTC
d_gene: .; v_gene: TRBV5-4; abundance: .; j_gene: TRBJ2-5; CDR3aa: CASSSADRIQETQYF; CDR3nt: TGTGCCAGCAGCTCTGCTGACAGGATCCAAGAGACCCAGTACTTC
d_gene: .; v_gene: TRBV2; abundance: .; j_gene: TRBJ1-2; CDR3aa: CASTSGQNYGYTF; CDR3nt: TGTGCCAGCACCTCAGGACAGAACTATGGCTACACCTTC
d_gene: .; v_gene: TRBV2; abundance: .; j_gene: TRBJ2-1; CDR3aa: CASSALQGNEQFF; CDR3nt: TGTGCCAGCAGTGCACTACAGGGAAATGAGCAGTTCTTC
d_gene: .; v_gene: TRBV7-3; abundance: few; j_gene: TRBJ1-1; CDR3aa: CASSPSVHTGPAFF; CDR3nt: TGTGCCAGCAGCCCCTCAGTCCACACAGGACCAGCTTTCTTT
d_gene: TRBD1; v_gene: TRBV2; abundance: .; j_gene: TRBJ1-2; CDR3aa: CASSASTGVNYGYTF; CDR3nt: TGCGCCAGCAGTGCGAGTACAGGGGTAAACTATGGCTACACCTTC
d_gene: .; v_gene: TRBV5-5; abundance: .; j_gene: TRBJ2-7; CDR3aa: CASSLVGEQQYF; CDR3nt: TGTGCCAGCAGCTTGGTGGGCGAACAGCAGTACTTC
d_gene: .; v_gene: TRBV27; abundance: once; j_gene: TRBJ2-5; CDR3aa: CASSGVEQGGETQYF; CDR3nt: TGTGCCAGCAGTGGCGTAGAGCAGGGAGGAGAGACCCAGTACTTC
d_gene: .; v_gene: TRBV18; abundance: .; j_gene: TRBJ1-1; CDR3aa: CASSPLRGWDTEAFF; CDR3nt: TGTGCCAGCTCACCACTTAGGGGATGGGACACTGAAGCTTTCTTT
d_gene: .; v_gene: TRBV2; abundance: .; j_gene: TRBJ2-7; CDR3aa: CASSPTYEQYF; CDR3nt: TGTGCCAGCAGCCCTACCTACGAGCAGTACTTC
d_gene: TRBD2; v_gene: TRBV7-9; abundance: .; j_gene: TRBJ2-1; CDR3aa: CASRIAGGNEQFF; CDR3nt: TGTGCCAGCAGGATAGCGGGAGGTAATGAGCAGTTCTTC
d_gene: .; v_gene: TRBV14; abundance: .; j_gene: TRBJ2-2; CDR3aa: CASSQIVANWLDGELFF; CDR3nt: TGTGCCAGCAGCCAGATAGTAGCGAATTGGCTCGACGGGGAGCTGTTTTTT
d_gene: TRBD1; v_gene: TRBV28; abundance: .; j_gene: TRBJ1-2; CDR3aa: CASSLWRQGEIYGYTF; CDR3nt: TGTGCCAGCAGTTTATGGAGACAGGGTGAGATCTATGGCTACACCTTC
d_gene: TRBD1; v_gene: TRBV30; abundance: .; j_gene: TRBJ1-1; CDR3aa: CAWSNRQGNTEAFF; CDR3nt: TGTGCCTGGAGTAACCGACAGGGGAACACTGAAGCTTTCTTT
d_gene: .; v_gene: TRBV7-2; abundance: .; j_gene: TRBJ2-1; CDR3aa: CASSRERLYGGNNEQFF; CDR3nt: TGTGCCAGCAGCCGAGAGCGACTCTACGGGGGAAACAATGAGCAGTTCTTC
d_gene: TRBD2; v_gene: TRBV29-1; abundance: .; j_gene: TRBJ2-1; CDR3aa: CSVRGVGRATYNEQFF; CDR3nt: TGCAGCGTTCGTGGAGTCGGGAGGGCCACCTACAATGAGCAGTTCTTC
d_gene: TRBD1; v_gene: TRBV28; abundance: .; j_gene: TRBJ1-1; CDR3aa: CASSSQSAGGRTEAFF; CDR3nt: TGTGCCAGCAGTTCCCAGTCAGCAGGGGGCCGCACTGAAGCTTTCTTT
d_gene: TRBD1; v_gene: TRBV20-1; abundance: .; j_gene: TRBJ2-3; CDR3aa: CSARADRGQYF; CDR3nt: TGCAGTGCTAGAGCGGACAGGGGGCAGTATTTT
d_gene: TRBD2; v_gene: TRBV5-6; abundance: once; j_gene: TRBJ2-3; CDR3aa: CASSLAGGLQDTQYF; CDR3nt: TGTGCCAGCAGCTTAGCGGGGGGCCTACAAGATACGCAGTATTTT